This T cell receptor beta chain comes out of a study of long-term antiretroviral therapy in people with HIV. Study-level findings and limits: Older ART regimens were possibly in use when the blood was collected between about 2004 and 2018.

The CDR3 covers 14 residues. Germline V CDR1 and CDR2: SGDLS, YYNGEE. The V end lost 4 bases, the J end lost 4 bases, and 12 bases lay between the germline ends. Turning to this clone: Its antigen is not identified.

At least two post-ART and at least one pre-ART PBMC sample were available for each donor. There were no participants with HIV treated outside the United States. Samples held about 0.85-11 million cryopreserved PBMC before DNA extraction. Version v3.0 of the immunoSEQ assay ran at survey level. Using immunoSEQ multiplex PCR, the repertoire was profiled, and TCRdb retains in-frame clones only, with some absent. The table has 29,000 or so clones, roughly 93% seen once. This TCR was recovered from a middle-aged man with HIV. The sequencing used unsorted PBMCs, collected more than 7.3 years after starting antiretroviral therapy. This chain joins TRBV9 and TRBJ2-1; the D gene is possibly TRBD2 (5 bases). As DNA, the CDR3 is TGTGCCAGCAGCCCTGGAGGTGGGTACAATGAGCAGTTCTTC. This encodes CASSPGGGYNEQFF.